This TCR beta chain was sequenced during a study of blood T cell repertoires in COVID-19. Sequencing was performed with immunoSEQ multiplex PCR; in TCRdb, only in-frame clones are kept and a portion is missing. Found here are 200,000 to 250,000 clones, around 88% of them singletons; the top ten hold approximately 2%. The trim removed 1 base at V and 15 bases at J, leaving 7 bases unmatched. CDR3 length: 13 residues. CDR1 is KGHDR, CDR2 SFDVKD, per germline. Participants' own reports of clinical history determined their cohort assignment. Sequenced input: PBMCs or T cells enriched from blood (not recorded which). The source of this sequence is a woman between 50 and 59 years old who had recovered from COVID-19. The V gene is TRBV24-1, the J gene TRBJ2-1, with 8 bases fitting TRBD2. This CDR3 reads CATSDFNGRAAFF. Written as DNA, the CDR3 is TGTGCCACCAGTGATTTTAACGGGAGGGCCGCGTTCTTC.